The 16 T cell receptor beta chains given below trace back to one sample, sequenced in a study of CD8 T cells in ankylosing spondylitis. General study findings and limits: One TCR beta motif, made up of eight highly homologous variants, appeared characteristic of ankylosing spondylitis blood.

One entry per CDR3 protein results from TCRdb running MiXCR on the 5' RACE reads. The table lists some 840,000 distinct CDR3 sequences, approximately 12% of them singletons. These receptors have no identified antigens. The specimen was blood, either unsorted or a sorted T cell fraction (not recorded which). Source of these receptors: a male donor with ankylosing spondylitis.

This clonotype was counted between two and nine times. The chain links TRBV20-1 to TRBJ1-2; perhaps TRBD1 as D (6 bases). The CDR3 covers 12 residues. Between the trimmed V and J ends, which lost 6 bases and 5 bases, there was a span of 13 bases. Looked up from germline, CDR1 is DFQATT and CDR2 is SNEGSKA (reference sequence). Here the CDR3 DNA reads TGCAGTGCCCCGGACAGAAAATATGGCTACACCTTC. Protein: CSAPDRKYGYTF.

In its sample, this clonotype was seen many times. V is TRBV12-3 or TRBV12-4 and J is TRBJ2-3; possibly TRBD1 for D (7 bases). The CDR3 runs 15 residues. Trimming took 3 bases from V and 3 from J, leaving 13 bases between them. For the CDR3, the DNA is TGTGCCAGCAGTTTGTGGCAGGGGGGTACAGATACGCAGTATTTT. It specifies CASSLWQGGTDTQYF.

This clonotype has just a few counts. The gene calls are TRBV5-1 and TRBJ2-7; D assignment may be TRBD1 or TRBD2 (6 bases each). This CDR3 is built from 15 residues. Germline values: CDR1 SGHRS, CDR2 YFSETQ. V was clipped by 3 bases and J by 9 bases, with 22 bases between them. CDR3 nucleotides: TGCGCCAGCAGCTCGAGGGGGGCCCCCGGGAGTTGGCAGTACTTC. This encodes CASSSRGAPGSWQYF.

This clonotype has a handful of counts. The V call is TRBV10-3, the J call TRBJ2-2, with TRBD2 as a possible D gene (5 bases). CDR3 length: 16 residues. Trimming took off 6 bases at V and 1 base at J, with 15 bases between the two ends. Per germline, CDR1 ENHRY and CDR2 SYGVKD. CDR3 DNA: TGTGCCATCAGCCAGTTAGGGAGCGGGAACACCGGGGAGCTGTTTTTT. Encoded protein: CAISQLGSGNTGELFF.

This clonotype was counted only a few times. J is TRBJ2-1 and V is TRBV5-1; tentatively, D is TRBD2 (7 bases). CDR3 length: 15 residues. Germline V gene sequence: CDR1 SGHRS, CDR2 YFSETQ. The V end was cut by 3 bases, the J end by 7 bases, with 17 bases between. CDR3 protein: CASSSLRGGQNEQFF. In DNA, the CDR3 is TGCGCCAGCAGCTCCCTAAGGGGGGGGCAGAATGAGCAGTTCTTC.

The chain joins TRBV25-1 to TRBJ2-7, with D perhaps being TRBD1 or TRBD2 (6 bases each). The CDR3 has 17 amino acids. The germline V gene encodes CDR1 MGHDK and CDR2 SYGVNS. V lost 0 bases and J 5 bases, leaving 20 bases between the germline ends. The CDR3 is CASSEYRGQGAGNEQYF. CDR3 DNA: TGTGCCAGCAGTGAATATCGGGGGCAGGGAGCTGGGAACGAGCAGTACTTC.

At least ten counts were recorded for this clonotype. The chain couples TRBV19 to TRBJ1-2; D is unresolved. Germline CDR1 LNHDA, CDR2 SQIVND (reference sequence). The germline V and J ends were trimmed by 6 bases and 1 base, with 9 bases remaining between them. The CDR3 sequence is 13 residues long. The chain's CDR3 is CASSRGVNYGYTF. The CDR3, as DNA: TGTGCCAGTAGCCGCGGAGTTAACTATGGCTACACCTTC. The full variable domain, with the rest looked up from reference TRBV19 and TRBJ1-2, is DGGITQSPKYLFRKEGQNVTLSCEQNLNHDAMYWYRQDPGQGLRLIYYSQIVNDFQKGDIAEGYSVSREKKESFPLTVTSAQKNPTAFYLCASSRGVNYGYTFGSGTRLTVV.

This clonotype turned up a few times. The V gene is TRBV18, the J gene TRBJ2-7; 8 positions agree with TRBD1. The CDR3 runs to 15 residues. Germline V CDR1 and CDR2: KGHSH, LQKENI. The V and J ends lost 6 bases and 2 bases, in that order; junction bases with no gene match: 9. The DNA of the CDR3 is TGTGCCAGCTCCTCAAGCCGGGACAGGACCTACGAGCAGTACTTC. Amino acids: CASSSSRDRTYEQYF. Combining the CDR3 with reference TRBV18 and TRBJ2-7 gives the whole variable domain NAGVMQNPRHLVRRRGQEARLRCSPMKGHSHVYWYRQLPEEGLKFMVYLQKENIIDESGMPKERFSAEFPKEGPSILRIQQVVRGDSAAYFCASSSSRDRTYEQYFGPGTRLTVT.

In its sample, this clonotype was seen many times. This chain joins TRBV7-2 and TRBJ2-7; D gene unclear. V was trimmed by 1 base and J by 0 bases, leaving 10 bases between them. Germline V gene lookup returns CDR1 SGHTA and CDR2 FQGNSA. This CDR3 comprises 15 residues. The CDR3 coding sequence is TGTGCCAGCAGCTTAGGTGGCCTTAGCTCCTACGAGCAGTACTTC. Protein product: CASSLGGLSSYEQYF.

There are a few counts of this clonotype. The chain links TRBV10-3 to TRBJ2-5; tentative D call: TRBD2 (6 bases). Trimming left V 3 bases short and J 5 bases short, with 19 bases between. The CDR3 contains 16 residues. Germline V gene sequence: CDR1 ENHRY, CDR2 SYGVKD. In DNA form, the CDR3 reads TGTGCCATCAGTGACGAGAGGCGGTCGCGGGGCGAGACCCAGTACTTC. Its protein product is CAISDERRSRGETQYF.

This clonotype was observed a few times. CDR3 in DNA: TGCGCCAGCAGGACTCTCCCCATTGAGACAAGTCTGGACTACACCTTC. Translation gives CASRTLPIETSLDYTF. The chain joins TRBV5-1 to TRBJ1-2; D call uncertain. This CDR3 contains 16 residues. Germline lookup yields CDR1 SGHRS and CDR2 YFSETQ. The germline V and J ends were trimmed by 5 bases and 10 bases, with 27 bases remaining between them.

In this sample, this clonotype turned up many times. The chain combines TRBV5-1 with TRBJ2-7, with a tentative D call TRBD1 (6 bases). The V end was cut by 0 bases, the J end by 4 bases, with 11 bases between. The germline V gene encodes CDR1 SGHRS and CDR2 YFSETQ. The CDR3 has 14 residues. The CDR3 protein is CASSLDRAGYEQYF. CDR3 DNA sequence: TGCGCCAGCAGCTTGGACAGGGCAGGATACGAGCAGTACTTC.

This chain connects TRBV18 to TRBJ2-1; D possibly uses TRBD1 or TRBD2 (6 bases each). CDR3 length: 15 amino acids. The germline V and J ends were trimmed by 0 bases and 6 bases, with 12 bases remaining between them. Germline assignment: CDR1 KGHSH and CDR2 LQKENI. The CDR3 coding sequence is TGTGCCAGCTCACCACCTTCGGGGGCGGCCAATGAGCAGTTCTTC. Translated, it gives CASSPPSGAANEQFF.

This clonotype has at least ten counts. The V gene is TRBV12-3 or TRBV12-4, the J gene TRBJ1-6, with TRBD1 matching 7 bases. The length of the CDR3 is 13 residues. Germline trimming cut 11 bases from V and 6 bases from J; bases unmatched to any gene: 7. The CDR3: CAARQGSNSPLHF. DNA of the CDR3: TGTGCCGCGAGACAGGGAAGTAATTCACCCCTCCACTTT.

This chain joins TRBV29-1 and TRBJ1-2; TRBD1 aligns across 8 bases. V lost 6 bases, J lost 5 bases, and 11 bases stayed unmatched. Germline V gene data show CDR1 as SQVTM and CDR2 as ANQGSEA. The CDR3 consists of 14 residues. CDR3 nucleotide sequence: TGCAGCGTCATTCGGACAGGGCAAGGTTATGGCTACACCTTC. Translating it yields CSVIRTGQGYGYTF.

J is TRBJ2-7 and V is TRBV7-2; D ambiguous. Germline loops: CDR1 SGHTA, CDR2 FQGNSA. This CDR3 is 13 amino acids long. Trimming removed 1 base at V and 6 bases at J, with 10 bases between. DNA for the CDR3: TGTGCCAGCAGCTTAGTCAAGGGAACCGAGCAGTACTTC. Translated, it gives CASSLVKGTEQYF. Supplemented by reference TRBV7-2 and TRBJ2-7, the full variable domain reads GAGVSQSPSNKVTEKGKDVELRCDPISGHTALYWYRQSLGQGLEFLIYFQGNSAPDKSGLPSDRFSAERTGGSVSTLTIQRTQQEDSAVYLCASSLVKGTEQYFGPGTRLTVT.